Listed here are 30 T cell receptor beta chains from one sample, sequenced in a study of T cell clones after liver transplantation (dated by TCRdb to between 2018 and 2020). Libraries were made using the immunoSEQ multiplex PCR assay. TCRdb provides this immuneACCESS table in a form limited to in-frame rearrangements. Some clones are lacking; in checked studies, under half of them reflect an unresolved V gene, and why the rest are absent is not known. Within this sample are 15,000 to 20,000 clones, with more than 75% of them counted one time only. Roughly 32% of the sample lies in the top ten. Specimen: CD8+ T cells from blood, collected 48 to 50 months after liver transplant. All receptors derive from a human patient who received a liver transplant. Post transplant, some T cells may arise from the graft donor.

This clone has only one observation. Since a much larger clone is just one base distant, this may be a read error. The CDR3 sequence: CASSRSGGNTDTQYF. CDR3 nucleotide sequence: TGTGCCAGCAGCCGTAGCGGGGGGAACACAGATACGCAGTATTTT. The V and J genes are TRBV7-6 and TRBJ2-3, with 10 bases aligning to TRBD2. V shed 5 bases and J 2 bases; nucleotides not matched to a gene: 4. The CDR3 sequence is 15 residues long. Looked up from germline, CDR1 is SGHVS and CDR2 is FNYEAQ.

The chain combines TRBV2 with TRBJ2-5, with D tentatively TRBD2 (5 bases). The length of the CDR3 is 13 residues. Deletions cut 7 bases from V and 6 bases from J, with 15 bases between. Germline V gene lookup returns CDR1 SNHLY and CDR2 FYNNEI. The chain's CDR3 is CASIPPVGKTQYF. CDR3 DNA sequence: TGTGCCAGCATCCCCCCGGTCGGGAAGACCCAGTACTTC.

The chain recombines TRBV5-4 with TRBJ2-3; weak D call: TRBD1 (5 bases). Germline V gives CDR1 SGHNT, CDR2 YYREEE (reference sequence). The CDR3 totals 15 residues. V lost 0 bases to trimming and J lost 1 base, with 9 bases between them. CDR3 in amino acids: CASSLAGYGTDTQYF. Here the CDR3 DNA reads TGTGCCAGCAGCTTGGCAGGGTACGGCACAGATACGCAGTATTTT.

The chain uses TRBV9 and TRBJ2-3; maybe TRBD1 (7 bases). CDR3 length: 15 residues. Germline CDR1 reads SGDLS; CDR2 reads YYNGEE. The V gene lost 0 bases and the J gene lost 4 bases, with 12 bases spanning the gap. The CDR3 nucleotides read TGTGCCAGCAGCGTAGGCAGGGGGGTCGCAGATACGCAGTATTTT. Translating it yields CASSVGRGVADTQYF. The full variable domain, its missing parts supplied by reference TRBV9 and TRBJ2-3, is DSGVTQTPKHLITATGQRVTLRCSPRSGDLSVYWYQQSLDQGLQFLIQYYNGEERAKGNILERFSAQQFPDLHSELNLSSLELGDSALYFCASSVGRGVADTQYFGPGTRLTVL.

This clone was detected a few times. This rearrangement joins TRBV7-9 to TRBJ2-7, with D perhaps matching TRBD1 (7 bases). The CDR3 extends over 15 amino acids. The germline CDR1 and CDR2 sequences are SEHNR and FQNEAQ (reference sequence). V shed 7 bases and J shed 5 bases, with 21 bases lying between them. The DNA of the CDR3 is TGTGCCAGCATCCCAGAAGGCAGGGGGGTGAACGAGCAGTACTTC. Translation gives CASIPEGRGVNEQYF.

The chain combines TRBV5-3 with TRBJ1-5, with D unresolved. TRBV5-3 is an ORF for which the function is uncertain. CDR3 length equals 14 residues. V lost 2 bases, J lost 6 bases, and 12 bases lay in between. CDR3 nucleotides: TGTGCCAGAAGCTTAAACATGTGGCCTCAGCCCCAGCATTTT. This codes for CARSLNMWPQPQHF.

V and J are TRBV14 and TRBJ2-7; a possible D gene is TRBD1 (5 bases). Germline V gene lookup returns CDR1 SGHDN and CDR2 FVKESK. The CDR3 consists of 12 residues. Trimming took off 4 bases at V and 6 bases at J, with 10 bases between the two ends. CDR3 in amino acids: CASSPITGEQYF. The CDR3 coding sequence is TGTGCCAGCAGCCCCATAACAGGCGAGCAGTACTTC.

This CDR3 is CASSEGAGRGQPQHF. The CDR3 coding sequence is TGTGCCAGCAGTGAAGGGGCAGGGAGGGGACAGCCCCAGCATTTT. This sequence joins TRBV2 and TRBJ1-5; possible D gene TRBD1, 5 bases. V lost 1 base to trimming and J lost 7 bases, with 14 bases between them. The CDR3 extends over 15 amino acids. Per the germline V gene, CDR1 is SNHLY and CDR2 is FYNNEI.

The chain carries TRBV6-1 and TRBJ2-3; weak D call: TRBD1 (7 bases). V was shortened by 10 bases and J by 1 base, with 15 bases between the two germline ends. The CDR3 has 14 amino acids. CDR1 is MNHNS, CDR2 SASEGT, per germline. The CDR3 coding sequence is TGTGCCACCTGGGGAGGACAGGGCACAGATACGCAGTATTTT. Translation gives CATWGGQGTDTQYF.

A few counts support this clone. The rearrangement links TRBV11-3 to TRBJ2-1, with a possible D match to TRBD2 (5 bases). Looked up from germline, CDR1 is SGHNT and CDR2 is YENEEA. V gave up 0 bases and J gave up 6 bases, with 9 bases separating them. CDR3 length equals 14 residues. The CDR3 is CASSLDPGSNEQFF. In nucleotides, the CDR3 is TGTGCCAGCAGCTTAGATCCGGGGAGCAATGAGCAGTTCTTC.

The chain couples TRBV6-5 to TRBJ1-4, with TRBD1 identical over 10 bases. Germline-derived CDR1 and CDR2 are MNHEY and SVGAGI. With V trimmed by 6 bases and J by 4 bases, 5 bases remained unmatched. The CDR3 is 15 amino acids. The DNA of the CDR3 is TGTGCCAGCAGGCCCGGGACAGGGGTTAATGAAAAACTGTTTTTT. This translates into CASRPGTGVNEKLFF.

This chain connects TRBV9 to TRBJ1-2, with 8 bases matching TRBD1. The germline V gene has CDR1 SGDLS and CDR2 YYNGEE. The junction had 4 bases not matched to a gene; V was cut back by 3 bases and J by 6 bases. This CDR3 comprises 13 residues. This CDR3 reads CASSETGVDGYTF. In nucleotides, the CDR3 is TGTGCCAGCAGCGAGACAGGGGTTGATGGCTACACCTTC.

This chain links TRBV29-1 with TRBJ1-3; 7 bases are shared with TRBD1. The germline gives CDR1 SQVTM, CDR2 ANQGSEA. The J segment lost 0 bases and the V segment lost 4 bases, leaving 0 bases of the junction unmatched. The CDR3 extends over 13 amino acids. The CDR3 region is CSVGTGSGNTIYF. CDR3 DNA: TGCAGCGTTGGGACAGGCTCTGGAAACACCATATATTTT. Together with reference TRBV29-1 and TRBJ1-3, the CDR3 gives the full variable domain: SAVISQKPSRDICQRGTSLTIQCQVDSQVTMMFWYRQQPGQSLTLIATANQGSEATYESGFVIDKFPISRPNLTFSTLTVSNMSPEDSSIYLCSVGTGSGNTIYFGEGSWLTVV.

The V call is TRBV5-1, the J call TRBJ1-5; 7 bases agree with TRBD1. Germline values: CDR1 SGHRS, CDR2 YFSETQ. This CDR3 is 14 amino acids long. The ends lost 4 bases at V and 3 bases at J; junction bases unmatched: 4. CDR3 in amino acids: CASSTGTANQPQHF. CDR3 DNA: TGCGCCAGCAGCACCGGGACAGCCAATCAGCCCCAGCATTTT.

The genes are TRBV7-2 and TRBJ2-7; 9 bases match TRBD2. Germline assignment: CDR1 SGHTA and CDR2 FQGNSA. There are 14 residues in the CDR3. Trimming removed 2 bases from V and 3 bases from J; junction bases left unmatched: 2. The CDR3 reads CASSLIAGDYEQYF. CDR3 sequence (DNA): TGTGCCAGCAGCTTAATAGCGGGAGACTACGAGCAGTACTTC.

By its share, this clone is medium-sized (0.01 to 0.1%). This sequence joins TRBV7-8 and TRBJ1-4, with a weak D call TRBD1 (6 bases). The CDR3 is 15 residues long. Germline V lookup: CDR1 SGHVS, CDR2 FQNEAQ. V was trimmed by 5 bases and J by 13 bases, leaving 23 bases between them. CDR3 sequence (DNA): TGTGCCAGCAGCCCAATGGTCCGGGGGGCGGCTGGACTGTTTTTT. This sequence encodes CASSPMVRGAAGLFF.

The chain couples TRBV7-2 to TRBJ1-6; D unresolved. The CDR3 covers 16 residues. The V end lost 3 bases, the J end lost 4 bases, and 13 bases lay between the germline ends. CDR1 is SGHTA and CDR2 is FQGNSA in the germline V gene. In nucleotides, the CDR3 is TGTGCCAGCAGCTTTAACACAGCCTCTTATAATTCACCCCTCCACTTT. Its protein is CASSFNTASYNSPLHF.

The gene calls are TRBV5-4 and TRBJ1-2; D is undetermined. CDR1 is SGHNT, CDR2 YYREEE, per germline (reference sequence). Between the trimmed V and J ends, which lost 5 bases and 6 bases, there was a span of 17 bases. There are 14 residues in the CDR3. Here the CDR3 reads CASRFWGPANGYTF. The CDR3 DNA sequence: TGTGCCAGCAGGTTTTGGGGTCCGGCGAATGGCTACACCTTC.

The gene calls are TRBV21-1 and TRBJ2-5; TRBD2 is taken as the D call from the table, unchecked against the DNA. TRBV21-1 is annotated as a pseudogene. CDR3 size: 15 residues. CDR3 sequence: CASSKGTNGGETQYF. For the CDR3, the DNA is TGTGCCAGCAGCAAAGGGACCAACGGCGGGGAGACCCAGTACTTC.

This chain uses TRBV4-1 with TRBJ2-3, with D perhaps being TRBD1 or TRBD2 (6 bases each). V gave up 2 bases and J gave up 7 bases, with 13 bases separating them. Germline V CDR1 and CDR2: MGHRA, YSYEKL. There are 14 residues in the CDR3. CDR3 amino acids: CASSQSGGPNTQYF. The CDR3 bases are TGCGCCAGCAGCCAATCTGGGGGGCCGAATACGCAGTATTTT.

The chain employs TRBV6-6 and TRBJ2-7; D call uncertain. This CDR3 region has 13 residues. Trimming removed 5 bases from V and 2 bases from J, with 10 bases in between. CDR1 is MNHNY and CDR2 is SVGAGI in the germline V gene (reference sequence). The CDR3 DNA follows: TGTGCCAGCAGTACCGGGCCAGCCTACGAGCAGTACTTC. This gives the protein CASSTGPAYEQYF.

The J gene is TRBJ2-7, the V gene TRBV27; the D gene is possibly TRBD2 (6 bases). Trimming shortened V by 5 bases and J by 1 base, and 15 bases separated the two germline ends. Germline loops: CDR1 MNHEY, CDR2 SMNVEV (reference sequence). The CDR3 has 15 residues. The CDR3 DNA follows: TGTGCCAGCAGTAAGGACTACCCTATTTCCTACGAGCAGTACTTC. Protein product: CASSKDYPISYEQYF.

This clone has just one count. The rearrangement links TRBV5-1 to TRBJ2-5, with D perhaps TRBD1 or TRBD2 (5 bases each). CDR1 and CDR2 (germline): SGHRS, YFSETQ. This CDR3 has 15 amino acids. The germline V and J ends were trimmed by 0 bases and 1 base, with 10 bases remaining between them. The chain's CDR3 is CASSLGGIRQETQYF. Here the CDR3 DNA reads TGCGCCAGCAGCTTGGGGGGGATACGCCAAGAGACCCAGTACTTC.

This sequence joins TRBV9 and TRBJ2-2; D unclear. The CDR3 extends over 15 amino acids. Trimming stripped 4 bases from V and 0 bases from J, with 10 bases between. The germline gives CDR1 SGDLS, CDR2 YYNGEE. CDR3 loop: CASSPYGTNTGELFF. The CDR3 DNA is TGTGCCAGCAGCCCTTACGGTACGAACACCGGGGAGCTGTTTTTT.

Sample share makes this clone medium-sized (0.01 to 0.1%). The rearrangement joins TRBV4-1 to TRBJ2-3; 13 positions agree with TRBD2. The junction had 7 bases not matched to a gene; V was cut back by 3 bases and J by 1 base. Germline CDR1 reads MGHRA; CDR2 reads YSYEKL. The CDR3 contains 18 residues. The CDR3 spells CASSHAGTSGIRTDTQYF. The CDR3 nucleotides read TGCGCCAGCAGCCATGCCGGGACTAGCGGGATTCGCACAGATACGCAGTATTTT.

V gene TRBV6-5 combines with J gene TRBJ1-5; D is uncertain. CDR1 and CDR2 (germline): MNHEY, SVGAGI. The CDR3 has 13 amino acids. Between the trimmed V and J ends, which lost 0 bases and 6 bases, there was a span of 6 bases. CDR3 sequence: CASSYSKGQPQHF. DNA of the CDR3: TGTGCCAGCAGTTACTCGAAGGGTCAGCCCCAGCATTTT.

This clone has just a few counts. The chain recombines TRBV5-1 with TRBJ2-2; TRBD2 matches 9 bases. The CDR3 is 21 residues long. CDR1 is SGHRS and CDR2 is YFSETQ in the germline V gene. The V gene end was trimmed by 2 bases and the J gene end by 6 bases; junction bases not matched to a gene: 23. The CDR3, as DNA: TGCGCCAGCAGCTTTAGTTCAGGGGAGGCTAGCGGGGCTGGAGTCGCCGGGGAGCTGTTTTTT. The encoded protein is CASSFSSGEASGAGVAGELFF.

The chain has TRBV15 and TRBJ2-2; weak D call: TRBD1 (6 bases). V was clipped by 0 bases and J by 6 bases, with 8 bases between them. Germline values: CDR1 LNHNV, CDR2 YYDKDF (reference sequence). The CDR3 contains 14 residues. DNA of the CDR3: TGTGCCACCAGCAGAGAAGGACAGTCCGGGGAGCTGTTTTTT. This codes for CATSREGQSGELFF.

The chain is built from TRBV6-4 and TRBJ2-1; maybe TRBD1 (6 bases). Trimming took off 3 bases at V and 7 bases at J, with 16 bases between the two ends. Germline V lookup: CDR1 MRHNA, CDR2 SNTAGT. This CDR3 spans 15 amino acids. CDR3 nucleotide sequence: TGTGCCAGCAGTGATCCAGGGGTGGGTCTGAATGAGCAGTTCTTC. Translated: CASSDPGVGLNEQFF.

CDR3 nucleotide sequence: TGTGCCAGCAGCTCTAGTGCGGGGGCTCGTCTGTTTTTT. Protein: CASSSSAGARLFF. V and J are TRBV11-3 and TRBJ2-2; D is possibly TRBD2 (7 bases). The V gene's germline CDR1 is SGHNT and CDR2 YENEEA. The CDR3 extends over 13 amino acids. V lost 4 bases, J lost 14 bases, and 17 bases lay in between.